Presented here are 17 T cell receptor beta chains from one specimen sequenced in a study of T cells in Graves' hyperthyroidism and ophthalmopathy. RNA transcripts gave rise to amplified TCR beta CDR3 regions. In the first-round RT-PCR of the TCR CDR3, the HTBI primer set was used. Via MiXCR, TCRdb re-called the multiplex PCR reads, giving one row per CDR3 protein. The table shows 460,000 or so distinct CDR3 sequences, with around 14% occurring only once. The sample taken for sequencing was blood. Receptor source: a young woman with Graves' hyperthyroidism.

This clonotype was seen a few times. This rearrangement joins TRBV6-2 or TRBV6-3 to TRBJ2-7; TRBD2 might be the D (5 bases). The CDR3 sequence is 18 residues long. V was pared by 8 bases and J by 5 bases, with 31 bases between. Germline V gene data show CDR1 as MNHEY and CDR2 as SVGEGT. CDR3 sequence (DNA): TGTGCCAGCGGAAGAGCCCACCTCTTCCCGGGGTCCACGAACGAGCAGTACTTC. This translates into CASGRAHLFPGSTNEQYF.

The chain is built from TRBV10-3 and TRBJ2-3; the match to TRBD2 covers 9 bases. The CDR3 extends over 18 amino acids. Germline loops: CDR1 ENHRY, CDR2 SYGVKD. The trim removed 4 bases at V and 1 base at J, leaving 12 bases unmatched. Here the CDR3 reads CAISGGVAGVAGTDTQYF. In DNA form, the CDR3 reads TGTGCCATCAGTGGGGGTGTAGCGGGAGTTGCGGGCACAGATACGCAGTATTTT.

The chain links TRBV20-1 to TRBJ1-1, with D possibly being TRBD1 (6 bases). The CDR3 consists of 12 residues. Germline CDR1 and CDR2: DFQATT and SNEGSKA (reference sequence). V shed 8 bases and J shed 5 bases, with 15 bases lying between them. The CDR3 is CSIEGGLTEAFF. The CDR3 DNA follows: TGCAGTATCGAAGGGGGGTTAACTGAAGCTTTCTTT.

There are a few counts of this clonotype. The chain combines TRBV19 with TRBJ2-7, with 10 positions matching TRBD2. Germline assignment: CDR1 LNHDA and CDR2 SQIVND (reference sequence). The CDR3 has 14 residues. V was pared by 4 bases and J by 2 bases, with 2 bases of the junction left unmatched. Written as DNA, the CDR3 is TGTGCCAGTAGTACGACTAGCGGGCCCTACGAGCAGTACTTC. Translating gives CASSTTSGPYEQYF.

This clonotype came up a few times. The rearrangement joins TRBV9 to TRBJ2-1; 12 nucleotides line up with TRBD2. Germline CDR1 reads SGDLS; CDR2 reads YYNGEE. The CDR3 length is 18 residues. Germline trimming cut 0 bases from V and 2 bases from J; bases unmatched to any gene: 6. The CDR3 region is CASSVASWTSGAYNEQFF. The DNA of the CDR3 is TGTGCCAGCAGCGTAGCGAGTTGGACTAGCGGGGCCTACAATGAGCAGTTCTTC.

The gene calls are TRBV2 and TRBJ2-1, with 7 bases fitting TRBD2. The germline CDR1 and CDR2 sequences are SNHLY and FYNNEI. V lost 6 bases and J lost 0; bases outside the gene matches: 11. This CDR3 comprises 17 residues. CDR3 region: CASSQVGRGSSYNEQFF. CDR3 in DNA: TGTGCCAGCAGCCAAGTGGGTCGCGGGAGCTCCTACAATGAGCAGTTCTTC.

In DNA form, the CDR3 reads TGCAGTGCTAGAGTCCCACTAGCGGAATACAATGAGCAGTTCTTC. The encoded protein is CSARVPLAEYNEQFF. The chain is built from TRBV20-1 and TRBJ2-1; TRBD2 matches 8 bases. The CDR3 totals 15 residues. J lost 4 bases, V lost 1 base, and 6 bases had no gene match. Germline CDR1 reads DFQATT; CDR2 reads SNEGSKA (reference sequence).

The chain recombines TRBV7-9 with TRBJ1-1; 8 bases agree with TRBD1. The germline gives CDR1 SEHNR, CDR2 FQNEAQ (reference sequence). CDR3 length: 11 amino acids. V shed 3 bases and J 11 bases; nucleotides not matched to a gene: 2. CDR3 region: CASSLTGDAFF. The CDR3 nucleotides are TGTGCCAGCAGCTTGACAGGGGACGCTTTCTTT.

This clonotype turned up a few times. V usage is TRBV6-5 and J usage is TRBJ1-1; D not resolved. The CDR3 runs 13 residues. The V gene lost 8 bases and the J gene lost 5 bases, with 15 bases spanning the gap. Germline V CDR1 and CDR2: MNHEY, SVGAGI. The chain's CDR3 is CASWAGSGTEAFF. CDR3 bases: TGTGCCAGCTGGGCCGGGTCTGGAACTGAAGCTTTCTTT.

Concerning this clonotype itself: A much larger clone differs by one base, so this may be a read error. V and J are TRBV30 and TRBJ1-5, with D perhaps TRBD1 (5 bases). The V gene's germline CDR1 is GTSNPN and CDR2 SVGIG (reference sequence). The V end lost 2 bases, the J end lost 0 bases, and 8 bases lay between the germline ends. CDR3 size: 14 residues. The CDR3 sequence is CAWSFDSSNQPQHF. The DNA for the CDR3 is TGTGCCTGGAGTTTTGACAGTAGCAATCAGCCCCAGCATTTT.

In this sample, this clonotype turned up many times. This chain joins TRBV18 and TRBJ2-2; perhaps TRBD2 as D (5 bases). V gave up 3 bases and J gave up 0 bases, with 5 bases separating them. Germline V lookup: CDR1 KGHSH, CDR2 LQKENI. The CDR3 runs 14 residues. This chain's CDR3 is CASSPGTNTGELFF. The DNA of the CDR3 is TGTGCCAGCTCACCCGGGACGAACACCGGGGAGCTGTTTTTT.

This clonotype was counted once. V gene TRBV29-1 combines with J gene TRBJ1-1, with 9 bases lining up with TRBD1. Germline loops: CDR1 SQVTM, CDR2 ANQGSEA. Trimming removed 7 bases from V and 10 bases from J; junction bases left unmatched: 10. This CDR3 spans 12 amino acids. The CDR3 DNA follows: TGCAGCGCCCGGACAGGGGACGGGCGAGCTTTCTTT. This sequence encodes CSARTGDGRAFF.

This clonotype has at least ten counts. This chain joins TRBV15 and TRBJ1-6, with a weak D call TRBD1 (6 bases). From germline, CDR1 is LNHNV and CDR2 YYDKDF (reference sequence). Trimming left V 5 bases short and J 9 bases short, with 20 bases between. This CDR3 is 16 amino acids long. The CDR3 region has the DNA TGTGCCACCAGCCTATCGGGGTGGGGGCAGAGTTCACCCCTCCACTTT. Translated, it gives CATSLSGWGQSSPLHF.

There are many counts of this clonotype. The junction does not match germline at one end; this may be a read error. The V gene is TRBV11-2, the J gene TRBJ1-1; tentatively, D is TRBD1 (6 bases). Looked up from germline, CDR1 is SGHAT and CDR2 is FQNNGV. This CDR3 comprises 14 residues. CDR3 amino acids: CASSLVGGNTEAFF. In DNA, the CDR3 is TGTGCCAGCAGTTTAGTAGGGGGGAACACTGAAGCTTTCTTT. The full variable domain, in which reference TRBV11-2 and TRBJ1-1 provide the parts outside the CDR3, is EAGVAQSPRYKIIEKRQSVAFWCNPISGHATLYWYQQILGQGPKLLIQFQNNGVVDDSQLPKDRFSAERLKGVDSTLKIQPAKLEDSAVYLCASSLVGGNTEAFFGQGTRLTVV.

CDR3 protein: CASSVSQGASNQPQHF. The CDR3 region has the DNA TGTGCCAGCAGCGTATCACAGGGGGCGAGCAATCAGCCCCAGCATTTT. The chain carries TRBV7-8 and TRBJ1-5, with 9 positions matching TRBD1. The CDR3 sequence is 16 residues long. V was pared by 5 bases and J by 1 base, with 6 bases of the junction left unmatched. Per the germline V gene, CDR1 is SGHVS and CDR2 is FQNEAQ.

This clonotype has a single count. The chain is built from TRBV7-3 and TRBJ1-6, with 7 bases identical to TRBD1. This CDR3 has 15 amino acids. CDR1 and CDR2 (germline): SGHTA, FQGTGA. Unmatched junction bases numbered 8, after V lost 2 bases and J lost 10 bases. CDR3 in amino acids: CASSLEGGSRSPLHF. The CDR3 region has the DNA TGTGCCAGCAGCTTAGAAGGGGGCTCACGCTCACCCCTCCACTTT.

This clonotype was seen ten or more times. The chain joins TRBV10-3 to TRBJ1-1, with no clear D. Trimming took 5 bases from V and 1 from J, leaving 23 bases between them. Germline V gene data show CDR1 as ENHRY and CDR2 as SYGVKD. CDR3 length equals 18 residues. Here the CDR3 reads CAISKNREGKAGNTEAFF. Written as DNA, the CDR3 is TGTGCCATCAGTAAAAACCGGGAGGGTAAGGCGGGGAACACTGAAGCTTTCTTT.